Each of the 12 T cell receptor beta chains below was sequenced from the same sample in a study of blood T cell repertoires in COVID-19. Here immunoSEQ multiplex PCR was the method, and the copy in TCRdb shows in-frame clones only, minus some. The sample includes around 300,000 clones, around 90% of them seen just once. The specimen sequenced was peripheral blood. Receptor source: a man aged 45-65 years with active or convalescent COVID-19.

This chain links TRBV4-3 with TRBJ1-5; D call uncertain. There are 18 residues in the CDR3. Between the trimmed V and J ends, which lost 0 bases and 1 base, there was a span of 16 bases. Germline V gene sequence: CDR1 LGHNA, CDR2 YSLEER. The CDR3 nucleotides are TGCGCCAGCAGCCAAGATCTGGGTAATCGAGGGAGCAATCAGCCCCAGCATTTT. This gives the protein CASSQDLGNRGSNQPQHF.

This rearrangement joins TRBV6-5 to TRBJ1-5; 7 bases fit TRBD1. The CDR3 runs to 15 residues. V shed 6 bases, J shed 3 bases, and the junction held 8 bases outside the gene matches. Per germline, CDR1 MNHEY and CDR2 SVGAGI. CDR3 loop: CASRPGTVFNQPQHF. CDR3 coding DNA: TGTGCCAGCAGACCAGGGACAGTATTCAATCAGCCCCAGCATTTT.

The table lists this clone with a count of one. The rearrangement links TRBV6-5 to TRBJ2-2; D is possibly TRBD2 (6 bases). V was shortened by 10 bases and J by 3 bases, with 12 bases between the two germline ends. The CDR3 is 13 residues long. Germline values: CDR1 MNHEY, CDR2 SVGAGI. CDR3 residues: CATSGLYTGELFF. The DNA for the CDR3 is TGTGCCACCTCGGGACTCTACACCGGGGAGCTGTTTTTT.

Only one count was recorded for this clone. The chain links TRBV2 to TRBJ2-7; the D gene is possibly TRBD2 (6 bases). The CDR3 contains 16 residues. Trimming stripped 7 bases from V and 3 bases from J, with 22 bases between. Germline V CDR1 and CDR2: SNHLY, FYNNEI. The CDR3: CASIFSGLRRDYEQYF. CDR3 coding DNA: TGTGCCAGCATTTTTAGCGGTCTGCGGAGAGACTACGAGCAGTACTTC. Combining the CDR3 with reference TRBV2 and TRBJ2-7 gives the whole variable domain EPEVTQTPSHQVTQMGQEVILRCVPISNHLYFYWYRQILGQKVEFLVSFYNNEISEKSEIFDDQFSVERPDGSNFTLKIRSTKLEDSAMYFCASIFSGLRRDYEQYFGPGTRLTVT.

V gene TRBV28 combines with J gene TRBJ2-7; 12 bases line up with TRBD2. This CDR3 comprises 14 residues. Germline-derived CDR1 and CDR2 are MDHEN and SYDVKM. With V trimmed by 9 bases and J by 2 bases, 5 bases remained unmatched. This chain's CDR3 is CASQWTSGAYEQYF. CDR3 nucleotides: TGTGCCAGTCAATGGACTAGCGGGGCCTACGAGCAGTACTTC. The full variable domain, completed using reference TRBV28 and TRBJ2-7, is DVKVTQSSRYLVKRTGEKVFLECVQDMDHENMFWYRQDPGLGLRLIYFSYDVKMKEKGDIPEGYSVSREKKERFSLILESASTNQTSMYLCASQWTSGAYEQYFGPGTRLTVT.

CDR3 nucleotide sequence: TGTGCCAGCCGCGTCCAGGGGGAAGCTTTCTTT. Translating gives CASRVQGEAFF. V gene TRBV28 combines with J gene TRBJ1-1; a possible D gene is TRBD1 (6 bases). This CDR3 has 11 amino acids. V shed 8 bases and J shed 8 bases, with 12 bases lying between them. Germline V gene data show CDR1 as MDHEN and CDR2 as SYDVKM.

V is TRBV5-1 and J is TRBJ2-3; 7 bases match TRBD2. V lost 0 bases and J lost 4; bases outside the gene matches: 8. Germline V gives CDR1 SGHRS, CDR2 YFSETQ. This CDR3 is 16 amino acids long. Here the CDR3 DNA reads TGCGCCAGCAGCTTGGCGTTGCGGGAGTGGGCAGATACGCAGTATTTT. Its protein is CASSLALREWADTQYF.

This chain joins TRBV3-1 (or the pseudogene TRBV3-2) and TRBJ2-1; no definite D call. This CDR3 region has 10 residues. Germline loops: CDR1 LGHDT, CDR2 YNNKEL (reference sequence). Deletions cut 6 bases from V and 5 bases from J, with 2 bases between. CDR3 DNA: TGTGCCAGCAGTAACAATGAGCAGTTCTTC. Translated, it gives CASSNNEQFF.

The count of this clone is one. The chain links TRBV9 to TRBJ1-2, with 7 bases fitting TRBD1. V trimming: 4 bases; J trimming: 7 bases; junction bases outside the gene matches: 7. In germline, CDR1 is SGDLS, CDR2 YYNGEE. The CDR3 runs 13 residues. The DNA of the CDR3 is TGTGCCAGCAGCAAAGGGACAGATAGTGGCTACACCTTC. It encodes CASSKGTDSGYTF.

J is TRBJ2-2 and V is TRBV2; a weak D match, TRBD2 (6 bases). Germline values: CDR1 SNHLY, CDR2 FYNNEI. The germline V and J ends were trimmed by 6 bases and 4 bases, with 9 bases remaining between them. The CDR3 is made up of 13 amino acids. CDR3 region: CASRRRATGELFF. CDR3 nucleotides: TGTGCCAGCAGGCGGAGGGCCACCGGGGAGCTGTTTTTT.

This CDR3 reads CASSSPGTGHSPLHF. Written as DNA, the CDR3 is TGTGCCAGCAGTTCCCCCGGGACAGGTCATTCACCCCTCCACTTT. The chain has TRBV27 and TRBJ1-6, with 8 nucleotides matching TRBD1. Germline-derived CDR1 and CDR2 are MNHEY and SMNVEV (reference sequence). V shed 4 bases, J shed 8 bases, and the junction held 7 bases outside the gene matches. The CDR3 is 15 amino acids.

This rearrangement joins TRBV19 to TRBJ1-2; the D is unclear. V shed 5 bases and J shed 8 bases, with 21 bases lying between them. The germline gives CDR1 LNHDA, CDR2 SQIVND (reference sequence). This CDR3 has 15 residues. The chain's CDR3 is CASSGLRWSGEGYTF. Here the CDR3 DNA reads TGTGCCAGTAGTGGTCTTAGGTGGTCCGGAGAGGGCTACACCTTC.